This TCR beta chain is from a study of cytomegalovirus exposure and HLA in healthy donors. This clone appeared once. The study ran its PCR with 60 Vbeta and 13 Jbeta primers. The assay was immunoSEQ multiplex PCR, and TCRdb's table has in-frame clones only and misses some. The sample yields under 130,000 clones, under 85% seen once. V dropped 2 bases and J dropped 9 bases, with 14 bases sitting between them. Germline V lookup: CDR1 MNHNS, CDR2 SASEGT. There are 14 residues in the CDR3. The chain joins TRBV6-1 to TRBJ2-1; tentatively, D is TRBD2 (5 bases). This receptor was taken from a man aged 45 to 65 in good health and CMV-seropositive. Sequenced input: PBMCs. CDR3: CASSESWRHSEQFF. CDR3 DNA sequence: TGTGCCAGCAGTGAAAGTTGGAGGCACTCTGAGCAGTTCTTC.